Below, 15 T cell receptor beta chains from the same sample are listed, as sequenced in a study of blood T cell repertoires in COVID-19. The protocol was immunoSEQ multiplex PCR, while the TCRdb copy is restricted to in-frame clones and leaves out a portion. The table lists some 300,000 clones, roughly 89% of them singletons. Sequences were obtained from PBMCs or T cells enriched from blood (not recorded which). These receptors all come from a woman between 45 and 65 years old who had been exposed to COVID-19.

Only a few counts were recorded for this clone. This sequence joins TRBV3-1 (or the pseudogene TRBV3-2) and TRBJ1-4; 7 bases are a match to TRBD1. Trimming removed 4 bases from V and 7 bases from J; junction bases left unmatched: 6. This CDR3 has 14 amino acids. Germline V gene lookup returns CDR1 LGHDT and CDR2 YNNKEL (reference sequence). This CDR3 reads CASSPEGDSEKLFF. The CDR3 DNA is TGTGCCAGCAGCCCTGAGGGGGACAGTGAAAAACTGTTTTTT.

About this clone: This specimen includes other DNA sequences encoding the same CDR3. The V call is TRBV6-5, the J call TRBJ1-1; 9 nucleotides match TRBD1. Germline V gene lookup returns CDR1 MNHEY and CDR2 SVGAGI. This CDR3 has 14 residues. The ends lost 5 bases at V and 4 bases at J; junction bases unmatched: 5. The CDR3 protein is CASSPDRGGTEAFF. The CDR3 DNA reads as TGTGCCAGCAGTCCGGACAGGGGAGGCACTGAAGCTTTCTTT.

The chain has TRBV9 and TRBJ2-5, with TRBD2 as a possible D gene (6 bases). The CDR3 contains 14 residues. Trimming removed 2 bases from V and 4 bases from J, with 12 bases in between. The germline V gene encodes CDR1 SGDLS and CDR2 YYNGEE. The CDR3 region is CASSVLMGGETQYF. CDR3 nucleotides: TGTGCCAGCAGCGTCTTAATGGGGGGAGAGACCCAGTACTTC.

The chain has TRBV18 and TRBJ1-5; D possibly corresponds to TRBD1 (5 bases). CDR1 and CDR2 from the germline V gene are KGHSH and LQKENI. CDR3 length equals 13 residues. Trimming shortened V by 5 bases and J by 3 bases, and 8 bases separated the two germline ends. DNA for the CDR3: TGTGCCAGCTCAGAGGACATCAATCAGCCCCAGCATTTT. Protein: CASSEDINQPQHF.

This clone was observed a few times. The chain has TRBV9 and TRBJ1-2, with D perhaps matching TRBD1 (6 bases). The length of the CDR3 is 15 residues. Trimming pared 4 bases from V and 8 bases from J, leaving 21 bases between. The V gene's germline CDR1 is SGDLS and CDR2 YYNGEE. The CDR3 DNA follows: TGTGCCAGCAGCCCCCTGGGAGGGGGGTCGACGGGCTACACCTTC. It specifies CASSPLGGGSTGYTF.

The V and J genes are TRBV28 and TRBJ2-7; tentatively, D is TRBD2 (7 bases). Trimming left V 6 bases short and J 3 bases short, with 15 bases between. The CDR3 is 14 amino acids. Germline values: CDR1 MDHEN, CDR2 SYDVKM. CDR3 amino acids: CASSAGATDYEQYF. CDR3 DNA sequence: TGTGCCAGCAGCGCGGGGGCGACGGACTACGAGCAGTACTTC. The full variable domain, in which reference TRBV28 and TRBJ2-7 provide the parts outside the CDR3, is DVKVTQSSRYLVKRTGEKVFLECVQDMDHENMFWYRQDPGLGLRLIYFSYDVKMKEKGDIPEGYSVSREKKERFSLILESASTNQTSMYLCASSAGATDYEQYFGPGTRLTVT.

This clone was recorded once. V and J are TRBV28 and TRBJ1-5; 9 nucleotides line up with TRBD1. Germline V CDR1 and CDR2: MDHEN, SYDVKM. Germline trimming cut 6 bases from V and 5 bases from J; bases unmatched to any gene: 5. The CDR3 covers 14 residues. In DNA, the CDR3 is TGTGCCAGCAGAGGCCGGGACAGGGATCAGCCCCAGCATTTT. Residues: CASRGRDRDQPQHF. The whole variable domain, remainder taken from reference TRBV28 and TRBJ1-5, is DVKVTQSSRYLVKRTGEKVFLECVQDMDHENMFWYRQDPGLGLRLIYFSYDVKMKEKGDIPEGYSVSREKKERFSLILESASTNQTSMYLCASRGRDRDQPQHFGDGTRLSIL.

The gene calls are TRBV2 and TRBJ2-5; 10 nucleotides agree with TRBD2. With V trimmed by 0 bases and J by 7 bases, 11 bases remained unmatched. Germline V CDR1 and CDR2: SNHLY, FYNNEI. The CDR3 runs 17 residues. The CDR3 DNA reads TGTGCCAGCAGTGAAGCGGCTAGCGGGGGTGGGGGGTGGACCCAGTACTTC. This gives the protein CASSEAASGGGGWTQYF.

This clone has only one observation. The chain is built from TRBV5-1 and TRBJ1-2; 7 bases align to TRBD1. The germline V gene has CDR1 SGHRS and CDR2 YFSETQ. This CDR3 has 15 amino acids. V dropped 0 bases and J dropped 5; count of bases not matched to a gene: 7. This CDR3 reads CASSLEGTAVYGYTF. Here the CDR3 DNA reads TGCGCCAGCAGCTTGGAGGGGACAGCCGTATATGGCTACACCTTC.

V gene TRBV10-3 combines with J gene TRBJ1-5; D is unclear. CDR3 length: 16 residues. Germline loops: CDR1 ENHRY, CDR2 SYGVKD. Between the trimmed V and J ends, which lost 0 bases and 4 bases, there was a span of 13 bases. CDR3 sequence: CAISESTDRQNQPQHF. In DNA form, the CDR3 reads TGTGCCATCAGTGAGTCGACCGATAGACAAAATCAGCCCCAGCATTTT.

This rearrangement joins TRBV3-1 (or the pseudogene TRBV3-2) to TRBJ1-2; 7 positions match TRBD1. This CDR3 has 14 residues. J lost 2 bases, V lost 4 bases, and 4 bases had no gene match. The germline gives CDR1 LGHDT, CDR2 YNNKEL (reference sequence). CDR3 region: CASSLRGQNYGYTF. The CDR3 DNA reads TGTGCCAGCAGCCTCCGGGGACAGAACTATGGCTACACCTTC.

The CDR3 sequence: CAISGPPLTDTQYF. CDR3 in DNA: TGTGCCATCTCAGGCCCCCCCTTGACAGATACGCAGTATTTT. The chain carries TRBV10-3 and TRBJ2-3, with D uncertain. Trimming shortened V by 8 bases and J by 3 bases, and 15 bases separated the two germline ends. Germline V gene data show CDR1 as ENHRY and CDR2 as SYGVKD. The CDR3 consists of 14 residues.

This clone showed up just once. The chain has TRBV3-1 (or the pseudogene TRBV3-2) and TRBJ1-4, with D hard to call. The CDR3 extends over 15 amino acids. The germline V gene encodes CDR1 LGHDT and CDR2 YNNKEL (reference sequence). V lost 4 bases to trimming and J lost 0 bases, with 9 bases between them. The CDR3 reads CASSPTATTNEKLFF. The CDR3 DNA is TGTGCCAGCAGCCCGACTGCGACAACTAATGAAAAACTGTTTTTT.

The rearrangement uses TRBV28 and TRBJ1-2; 12 bases align to TRBD1. The CDR3 covers 16 residues. Germline CDR1 reads MDHEN; CDR2 reads SYDVKM. With V trimmed by 6 bases and J by 5 bases, 10 bases remained unmatched. Here the CDR3 reads CASSRWDRGLLYGYTF. The CDR3 nucleotides are TGTGCCAGCAGCCGGTGGGACAGGGGGCTTTTGTATGGCTACACCTTC.

This rearrangement joins TRBV4-1 to TRBJ1-6; tentative D call: TRBD1 (6 bases). V was cut by 1 base and J by 10 bases, with 14 bases left in between. Germline V lookup: CDR1 MGHRA, CDR2 YSYEKL. The CDR3 loop spans 15 amino acids. DNA for the CDR3: TGCGCCAGCAGCCAAGCAGGGGCAGTAGGGTCACCCCTCCACTTT. Residues: CASSQAGAVGSPLHF.